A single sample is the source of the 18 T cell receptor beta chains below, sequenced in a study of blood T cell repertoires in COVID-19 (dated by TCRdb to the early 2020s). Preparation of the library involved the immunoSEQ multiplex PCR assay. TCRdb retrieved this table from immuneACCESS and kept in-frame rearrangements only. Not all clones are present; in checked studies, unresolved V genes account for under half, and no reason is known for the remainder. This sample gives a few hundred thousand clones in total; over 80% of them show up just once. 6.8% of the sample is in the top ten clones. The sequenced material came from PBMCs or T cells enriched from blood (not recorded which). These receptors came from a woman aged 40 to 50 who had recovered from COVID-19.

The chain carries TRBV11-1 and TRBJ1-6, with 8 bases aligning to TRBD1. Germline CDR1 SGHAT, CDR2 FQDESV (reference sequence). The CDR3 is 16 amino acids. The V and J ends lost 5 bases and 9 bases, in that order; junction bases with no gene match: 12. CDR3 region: CASSRTLTGDGSPLHF. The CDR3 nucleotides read TGTGCCAGCAGCCGGACCCTGACAGGGGATGGTTCACCCCTCCACTTT.

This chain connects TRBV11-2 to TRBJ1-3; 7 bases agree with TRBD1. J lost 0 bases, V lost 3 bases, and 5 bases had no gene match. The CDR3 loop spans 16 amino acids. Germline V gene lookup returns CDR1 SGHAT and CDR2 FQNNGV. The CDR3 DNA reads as TGTGCCAGCAGCTTGGGACAGAGTAGCTCTGGAAACACCATATATTTT. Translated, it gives CASSLGQSSSGNTIYF.

The CDR3 bases are TGTGCCAGCAGTTCACTGTTACAGGCAACTACGGGAAACACCATATATTTT. Translation: CASSSLLQATTGNTIYF. The chain is built from TRBV7-9 and TRBJ1-3, with D maybe TRBD1 (5 bases). With 6 bases removed from V and 4 bases from J, the gap between germline ends came to 22 bases. The CDR3 has 17 amino acids. The germline V gene has CDR1 SEHNR and CDR2 FQNEAQ (reference sequence). Using reference TRBV7-9 and TRBJ1-3 for the parts outside the CDR3, the full variable domain is DTGVSQNPRHKITKRGQNVTFRCDPISEHNRLYWYRQTLGQGPEFLTYFQNEAQLEKSRLLSDRFSAERPKGSFSTLEIQRTEQGDSAMYLCASSSLLQATTGNTIYFGEGSWLTVV.

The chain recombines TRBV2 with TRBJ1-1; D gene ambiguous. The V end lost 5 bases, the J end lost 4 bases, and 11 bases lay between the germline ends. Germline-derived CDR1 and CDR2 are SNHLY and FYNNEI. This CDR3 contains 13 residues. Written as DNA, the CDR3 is TGTGCCAGCAGTAATGGGCTCCCCACTGAAGCTTTCTTT. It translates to CASSNGLPTEAFF.

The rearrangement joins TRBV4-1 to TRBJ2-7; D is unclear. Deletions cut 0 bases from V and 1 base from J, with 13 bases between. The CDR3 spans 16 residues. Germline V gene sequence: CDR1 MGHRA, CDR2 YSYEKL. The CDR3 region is CASSQDGGVRSYEQYF. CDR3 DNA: TGCGCCAGCAGCCAAGATGGTGGTGTCAGATCCTACGAGCAGTACTTC.

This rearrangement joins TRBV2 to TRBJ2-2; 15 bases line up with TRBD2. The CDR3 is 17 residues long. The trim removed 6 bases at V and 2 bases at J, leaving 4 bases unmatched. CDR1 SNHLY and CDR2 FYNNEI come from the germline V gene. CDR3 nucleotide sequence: TGTGCCAGCAGGGGGACTAGCGGGAGGTCTAACACCGGGGAGCTGTTTTTT. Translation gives CASRGTSGRSNTGELFF.

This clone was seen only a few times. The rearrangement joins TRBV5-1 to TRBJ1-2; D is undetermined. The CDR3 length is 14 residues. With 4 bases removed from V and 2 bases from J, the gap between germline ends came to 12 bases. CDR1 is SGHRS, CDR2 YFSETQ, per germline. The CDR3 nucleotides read TGCGCCAGCAGCATGGGAGGGCTGAACTATGGCTACACCTTC. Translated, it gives CASSMGGLNYGYTF. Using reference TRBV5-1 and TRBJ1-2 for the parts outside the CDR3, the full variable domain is KAGVTQTPRYLIKTRGQQVTLSCSPISGHRSVSWYQQTPGQGLQFLFEYFSETQRNKGNFPGRFSGRQFSNSRSEMNVSTLELGDSALYLCASSMGGLNYGYTFGSGTRLTVV.

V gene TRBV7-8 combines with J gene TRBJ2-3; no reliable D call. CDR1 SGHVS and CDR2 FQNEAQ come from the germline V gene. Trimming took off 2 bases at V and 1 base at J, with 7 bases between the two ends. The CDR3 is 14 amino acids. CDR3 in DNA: TGTGCCAGCAGCTTATCCCGGGGCACAGATACGCAGTATTTT. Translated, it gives CASSLSRGTDTQYF. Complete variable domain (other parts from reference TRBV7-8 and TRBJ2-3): GAGVSQSPRYKVAKRGQDVALRCDPISGHVSLFWYQQALGQGPEFLTYFQNEAQLDKSGLPSDRFFAERPEGSVSTLKIQRTQQEDSAVYLCASSLSRGTDTQYFGPGTRLTVL.

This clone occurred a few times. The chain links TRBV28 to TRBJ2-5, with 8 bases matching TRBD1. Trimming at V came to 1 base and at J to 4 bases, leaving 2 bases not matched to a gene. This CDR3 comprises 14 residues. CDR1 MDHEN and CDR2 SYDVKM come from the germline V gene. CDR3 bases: TGTGCCAGCAGTTTATACGACAGGGGAGAGACCCAGTACTTC. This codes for CASSLYDRGETQYF.

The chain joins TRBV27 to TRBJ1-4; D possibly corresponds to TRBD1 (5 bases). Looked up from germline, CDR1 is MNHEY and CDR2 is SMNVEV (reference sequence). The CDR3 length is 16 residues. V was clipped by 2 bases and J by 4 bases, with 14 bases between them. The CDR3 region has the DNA TGTGCCAGCAGTTTAACAGGCCGGTCCCGTAATGAAAAACTGTTTTTT. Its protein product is CASSLTGRSRNEKLFF.

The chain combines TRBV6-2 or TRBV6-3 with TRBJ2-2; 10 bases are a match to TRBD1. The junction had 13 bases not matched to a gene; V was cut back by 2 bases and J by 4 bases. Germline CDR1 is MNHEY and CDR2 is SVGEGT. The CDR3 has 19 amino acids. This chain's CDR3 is CASSYLRDRGVSSTGELFF. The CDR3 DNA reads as TGTGCCAGCAGTTACCTCCGGGACAGGGGAGTCTCCAGCACCGGGGAGCTGTTTTTT.

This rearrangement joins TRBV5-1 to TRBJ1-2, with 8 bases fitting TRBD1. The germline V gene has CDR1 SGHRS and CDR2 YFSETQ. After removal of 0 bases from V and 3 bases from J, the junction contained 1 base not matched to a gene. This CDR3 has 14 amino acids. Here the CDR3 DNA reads TGCGCCAGCAGCTTGGAGGACAGGGACTATGGCTACACCTTC. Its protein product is CASSLEDRDYGYTF.

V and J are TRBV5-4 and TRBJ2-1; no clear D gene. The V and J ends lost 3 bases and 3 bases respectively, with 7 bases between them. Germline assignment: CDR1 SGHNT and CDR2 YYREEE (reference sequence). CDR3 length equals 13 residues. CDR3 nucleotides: TGTGCCAGCAGCTCCGGGTACTACAATGAGCAGTTCTTC. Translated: CASSSGYYNEQFF.

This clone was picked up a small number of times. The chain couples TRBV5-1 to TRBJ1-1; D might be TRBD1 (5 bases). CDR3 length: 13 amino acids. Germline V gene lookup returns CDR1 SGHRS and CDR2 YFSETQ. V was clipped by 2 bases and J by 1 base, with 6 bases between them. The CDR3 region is CASSFGQNTEAFF. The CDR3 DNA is TGCGCCAGCAGCTTTGGACAGAACACTGAAGCTTTCTTT.

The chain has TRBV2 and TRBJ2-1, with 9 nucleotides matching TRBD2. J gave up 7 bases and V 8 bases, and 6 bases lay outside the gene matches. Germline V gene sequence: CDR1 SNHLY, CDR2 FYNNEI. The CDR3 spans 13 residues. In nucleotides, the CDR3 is TGTGCCAGCCTGGGACTAGCACAGAATGAGCAGTTCTTC. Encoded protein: CASLGLAQNEQFF.

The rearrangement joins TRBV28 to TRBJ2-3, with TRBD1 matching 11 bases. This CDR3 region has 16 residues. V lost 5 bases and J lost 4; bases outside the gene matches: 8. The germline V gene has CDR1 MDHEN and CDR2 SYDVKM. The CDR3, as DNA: TGTGCCAGCAGTCCAAACGCGGGACAGGGGGCAGATACGCAGTATTTT. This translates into CASSPNAGQGADTQYF.

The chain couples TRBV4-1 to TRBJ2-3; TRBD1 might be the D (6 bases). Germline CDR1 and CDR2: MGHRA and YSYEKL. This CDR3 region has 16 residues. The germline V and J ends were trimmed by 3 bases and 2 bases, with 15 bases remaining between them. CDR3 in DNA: TGCGCCAGCAGCCAGACCAGGGGCCGCCACACAGATACGCAGTATTTT. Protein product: CASSQTRGRHTDTQYF.

The DNA of the CDR3 is TGTGCCAGCTACCAGTCTAGCGGCAACCCTAGCGGGGAGCTGTTTTTT. Amino acids: CASYQSSGNPSGELFF. This chain uses TRBV7-9 with TRBJ2-2, with 7 bases identical to TRBD2. The germline V gene has CDR1 SEHNR and CDR2 FQNEAQ (reference sequence). The CDR3 is made up of 16 amino acids. V was clipped by 8 bases and J by 7 bases; unmatched bases: 16.